These 19 T cell receptor beta chains were sequenced from one sample in a study of spatial heterogeneity in lung cancer. TCRdb redid the calling of the 5' RACE reads with MiXCR, one entry per CDR3 protein. The sample contains about 85,000 distinct CDR3 sequences, under 25% of which appear only once. Time point noted: sample taken at primary tumor resection. Whole RNA, which was extracted from tumor, nontumor lung tissue or frozen PBMC, was sequenced without any cell sorting. This specimen consisted of PBMCs, obtained at surgery. Receptors were obtained from a male donor with early-stage non-small cell lung cancer.

The chain's CDR3 is CASSNRDIYGYTF. For the CDR3, the DNA is TGTGCCAGCAGCAACCGGGACATCTATGGCTACACCTTC. V and J are TRBV9 and TRBJ1-2, with D maybe TRBD1 (6 bases). This CDR3 is 13 amino acids long. The V end was cut by 4 bases, the J end by 4 bases, with 11 bases between. CDR1 and CDR2 (germline): SGDLS, YYNGEE. The whole variable domain, filled in from reference TRBV9 and TRBJ1-2, reads DSGVTQTPKHLITATGQRVTLRCSPRSGDLSVYWYQQSLDQGLQFLIQYYNGEERAKGNILERFSAQQFPDLHSELNLSSLELGDSALYFCASSNRDIYGYTFGSGTRLTVV.

Notes on this clonotype: A much larger clone sits a single nucleotide away, making a read error possible. The chain couples TRBV6-1 to TRBJ1-5; 8 bases agree with TRBD1. Germline lookup yields CDR1 MNHNS and CDR2 SASEGT. J was trimmed by 0 bases and V by 8 bases; bases with no gene match: 12. CDR3 length: 17 amino acids. The CDR3 DNA is TGTGCCAGCCGATTCCCCTCCGGGACAGGTAGCAATCAGCCCCAGCATTTT. This codes for CASRFPSGTGSNQPQHF.

The chain couples TRBV27 to TRBJ2-2; unclear D gene. CDR3 size: 14 residues. Trimming shortened V by 6 bases and J by 1 base, and 9 bases separated the two germline ends. The germline V gene encodes CDR1 MNHEY and CDR2 SMNVEV (reference sequence). The chain's CDR3 is CASRGRKNTGELFF. DNA of the CDR3: TGTGCCAGCAGAGGACGGAAGAACACCGGGGAGCTGTTTTTT.

This clonotype was observed a few times. J is TRBJ2-1 and V is TRBV7-8; unclear D gene. This CDR3 has 13 residues. Deletions cut 3 bases from V and 10 bases from J, with 13 bases between. Germline loops: CDR1 SGHVS, CDR2 FQNEAQ. CDR3 sequence (DNA): TGTGCCAGCAGCTTGATCCCCTTGGGAGAGCAGTTCTTC. Its translation is CASSLIPLGEQFF.

This clonotype was counted at least ten times. J is TRBJ2-2 and V is TRBV5-4, with D hard to call. With 2 bases removed from V and 4 bases from J, the gap between germline ends came to 9 bases. The CDR3 spans 14 residues. Germline CDR1 reads SGHNT; CDR2 reads YYREEE (reference sequence). CDR3 nucleotide sequence: TGTGCCAGCAGCTTTTTTGGGGTCACCGGGGAGCTGTTTTTT. This sequence encodes CASSFFGVTGELFF.

This chain uses TRBV3-1 with TRBJ2-1; D possibly corresponds to TRBD1 (6 bases). Looked up from germline, CDR1 is LGHDT and CDR2 is YNNKEL (reference sequence). This CDR3 is built from 16 residues. The germline V and J ends were trimmed by 0 bases and 0 bases, with 9 bases remaining between them. CDR3 sequence (DNA): TGTGCCAGCAGCCAAGACGAGACAGGCTCCTACAATGAGCAGTTCTTC. Amino acids: CASSQDETGSYNEQFF.

This clonotype has a single count. The CDR3 reads CASSKAGTTLSTGELFF. The CDR3 nucleotides are TGTGCCAGCAGTAAGGCCGGGACTACACTTTCCACCGGGGAGCTGTTTTTT. This rearrangement joins TRBV6-5 to TRBJ2-2; 7 bases match TRBD2. This CDR3 has 17 amino acids. Trimming cost V 5 bases and J 4 bases; bases outside gene matches: 13. Germline CDR1 reads MNHEY; CDR2 reads SVGAGI.

The chain couples TRBV11-2 to TRBJ2-1, with D unresolved. The CDR3 is 17 residues long. Trimming took 1 base from V and 4 from J, leaving 17 bases between them. Germline assignment: CDR1 SGHAT and CDR2 FQNNGV. In DNA, the CDR3 is TGTGCCAGCAGCTTAGGGACCTCAGTTCAAAAATACAATGAGCAGTTCTTC. Its translation is CASSLGTSVQKYNEQFF.

The V gene is TRBV7-2, the J gene TRBJ2-1; 11 bases match TRBD2. The CDR3 has 13 amino acids. With V trimmed by 5 bases and J by 10 bases, 4 bases remained unmatched. CDR1 and CDR2 (germline): SGHTA, FQGNSA. DNA of the CDR3: TGTGCCAGCAGCCTGGGGACTAGCGGCGAGCAGTTCTTC. Amino acids: CASSLGTSGEQFF.

The chain joins TRBV5-6 to TRBJ2-7; possible D gene TRBD1, 5 bases. The germline V gene has CDR1 SGHDT and CDR2 YYEEEE. The CDR3 consists of 16 residues. V lost 0 bases, J lost 0 bases, and 13 bases lay in between. As DNA, the CDR3 is TGTGCCAGCAGCTTGGTAGGGCAGGGAAGCTCCTACGAGCAGTACTTC. This gives the protein CASSLVGQGSSYEQYF.

This clonotype was counted a few times. J is TRBJ2-3 and V is TRBV5-1, with D possibly being TRBD2 (6 bases). The ends were cut back, 2 bases at V and 4 bases at J, with 8 bases in the middle. The CDR3 covers 13 residues. Germline values: CDR1 SGHRS, CDR2 YFSETQ. The CDR3 DNA reads TGCGCCAGCAGCTTTACTAGCCCAGATACGCAGTATTTT. Its protein is CASSFTSPDTQYF.

The J gene is TRBJ1-1, the V gene TRBV7-9; D gene ambiguous. Trimming removed 5 bases from V and 10 bases from J, with 11 bases in between. Germline CDR1 SEHNR, CDR2 FQNEAQ (reference sequence). The CDR3 has 11 residues. The CDR3 nucleotides read TGTGCCAGCAGCCGGGAGGAGGGAGCTTTCTTT. It translates to CASSREEGAFF.

This clonotype turned up a few times. J is TRBJ2-5 and V is TRBV28; 8 nucleotides agree with TRBD1. In germline, CDR1 is MDHEN, CDR2 SYDVKM. This CDR3 comprises 15 residues. The V gene end was trimmed by 5 bases and the J gene end by 3 bases; junction bases not matched to a gene: 8. CDR3 in amino acids: CASSVAGGFEETQYF. As DNA, the CDR3 is TGTGCCAGCAGTGTAGCAGGGGGCTTCGAAGAGACCCAGTACTTC.

V gene TRBV6-6 combines with J gene TRBJ2-7, with 7 bases that match TRBD1. Germline V gene lookup returns CDR1 MNHNY and CDR2 SVGAGI (reference sequence). The CDR3 is 13 residues long. Trimming took 0 bases from V and 6 from J; bases not matched to a gene: 2. The CDR3: CASSYSNRGEQYF. CDR3 bases: TGTGCCAGCAGTTACTCGAACAGGGGCGAGCAGTACTTC.

The chain uses TRBV7-9 and TRBJ2-1, with a tentative D call TRBD2 (6 bases). Trimming took 1 base from V and 10 from J, leaving 20 bases between them. This CDR3 comprises 16 residues. CDR1 SEHNR and CDR2 FQNEAQ come from the germline V gene (reference sequence). The CDR3 is CASSLVGGLRREEQFF. In DNA, the CDR3 is TGTGCCAGCAGCTTAGTTGGCGGTCTTCGACGGGAGGAGCAGTTCTTC.

There are many counts of this clonotype. This chain connects TRBV12-3 or TRBV12-4 to TRBJ2-1; D is unresolved. The CDR3 runs to 10 residues. The V gene lost 6 bases and the J gene lost 10 bases, with 7 bases spanning the gap. The CDR3 DNA reads TGTGCCAGCAGCTACACAGAGCAGTTCTTC. Residues: CASSYTEQFF.

The J gene is TRBJ2-7, the V gene TRBV7-2; 11 bases match TRBD1. This CDR3 comprises 15 residues. Germline V gives CDR1 SGHTA, CDR2 FQGNSA. V lost 1 base, J lost 6 bases, and 5 bases stayed unmatched. The CDR3, as DNA: TGTGCCAGCAGCTTAGGAGGGACAGGGGGTTCCGAGCAGTACTTC. This encodes CASSLGGTGGSEQYF.

The chain couples TRBV9 to TRBJ2-1, with TRBD2 identical over 9 bases. V dropped 0 bases and J dropped 2; count of bases not matched to a gene: 3. Looked up from germline, CDR1 is SGDLS and CDR2 is YYNGEE. The CDR3 sequence is 16 residues long. In DNA, the CDR3 is TGTGCCAGCAGCGTAGCTTCTAGCGGGACCTACAATGAGCAGTTCTTC. This sequence encodes CASSVASSGTYNEQFF. The full variable domain, its missing parts supplied by reference TRBV9 and TRBJ2-1, is DSGVTQTPKHLITATGQRVTLRCSPRSGDLSVYWYQQSLDQGLQFLIQYYNGEERAKGNILERFSAQQFPDLHSELNLSSLELGDSALYFCASSVASSGTYNEQFFGPGTRLTVL.

The gene calls are TRBV6-6 and TRBJ2-2; 8 nucleotides match TRBD2. The V gene end was trimmed by 4 bases and the J gene end by 9 bases; junction bases not matched to a gene: 10. The germline V gene encodes CDR1 MNHNY and CDR2 SVGAGI (reference sequence). This CDR3 is 15 amino acids long. CDR3 in amino acids: CASSFPGLDMRELFF. The DNA of the CDR3 is TGTGCCAGCAGTTTTCCGGGACTAGATATGCGGGAGCTGTTTTTT.